This TCR beta chain was retrieved from a study of blood T cells in healthy people across ages. About the research overall: About one barcoded beta molecule was captured per two T cells (by template switching). General study findings and limits: The authors considered diversity estimates from one million T cells to be underestimates.

About this clonotype itself: Its antigen is not known.

CDR1 DFQATT and CDR2 SNEGSKA come from the germline V gene (reference sequence). CDR3 length equals 16 residues. Trimming removed 0 bases from V and 0 bases from J, with 12 bases in between. The use of a sample-barcoded 5' primer and a J-beta primer mix characterized a second PCR of about 7 to 12 cycles. Tagging of each cDNA molecule was performed by a template-switch adaptor with 12 random nucleotides. A single record per CDR3 protein comes from TCRdb applying MiXCR to the 5' RACE reads. The sample consists of more than 600,000 distinct CDR3 sequences, around 25% of them appearing once. The donors, all healthy, were Caucasians living in Russia, aged about 6 to 90. These records were also assigned to another study, of T cells of mothers and their children.

The sequencing input was blood. This TCR derives from a boy aged 10-17 years in good health. The chain links TRBV20-1 to TRBJ2-1; no clear D. CDR3 DNA sequence: TGCAGTGCTAGAGATGGGCGCGGCCTCTCCTACAATGAGCAGTTCTTC. Translating gives CSARDGRGLSYNEQFF.